Following are 32 T cell receptor beta chains from one sample sequenced in a study of T cell repertoires in cytomegalovirus infection. MiXCR was run by TCRdb on the reads, yielding one entry per CDR3 protein. The repertoire holds around 740,000 distinct CDR3 sequences, 35% seen once, with 2.8% in the top ten. Sequencing input: PBMCs. All receptors derive from a human donor in good health (CMV status not recorded). Some clones in this sample may be carry-over from other donors' samples.

The genes are TRBV19 and TRBJ1-2; D unresolved. The CDR3 sequence is 15 residues long. V was pared by 1 base and J by 0 bases, with 9 bases between. Per germline, CDR1 LNHDA and CDR2 SQIVND (reference sequence). The CDR3 loop reads CASSIAAAANYGYTF. The CDR3 region has the DNA TGTGCCAGTAGTATAGCAGCGGCAGCTAACTATGGCTACACCTTC. The full variable domain, in which reference TRBV19 and TRBJ1-2 provide the parts outside the CDR3, is DGGITQSPKYLFRKEGQNVTLSCEQNLNHDAMYWYRQDPGQGLRLIYYSQIVNDFQKGDIAEGYSVSREKKESFPLTVTSAQKNPTAFYLCASSIAAAANYGYTFGSGTRLTVV.

This chain connects TRBV7-9 to TRBJ1-2; D gene ambiguous. V shed 5 bases and J shed 2 bases, with 15 bases lying between them. The CDR3 has 15 amino acids. Germline CDR1 and CDR2: SEHNR and FQNEAQ (reference sequence). The CDR3 DNA reads TGTGCCAGCAGCCGTCCCGGCGACGAGAACTATGGCTACACCTTC. Translating gives CASSRPGDENYGYTF.

This clonotype was seen only a few times. V is TRBV12-3 or TRBV12-4 and J is TRBJ2-7; D might be TRBD2 (5 bases). Trimming removed 6 bases at V and 0 bases at J, with 24 bases between. The length of the CDR3 is 18 residues. The CDR3 is CASSTRPTKDLSSYEQYF. The DNA of the CDR3 is TGTGCCAGCAGCACCCGCCCGACTAAAGACTTAAGCTCCTACGAGCAGTACTTC.

This clonotype was found a few times. V usage is TRBV28 and J usage is TRBJ1-5, with D possibly TRBD1 on 5 matching bases. CDR3 length: 13 amino acids. Per the germline V gene, CDR1 is MDHEN and CDR2 is SYDVKM. Trimming removed 3 bases at V and 11 bases at J, with 14 bases between. Here the CDR3 DNA reads TGTGCCAGCAGTTTTGCCCCCGCAGGGACCCAGCATTTT. Protein sequence: CASSFAPAGTQHF.

This clonotype was counted many times. The chain carries TRBV5-6 and TRBJ2-3; D is uncertain. This CDR3 spans 13 amino acids. The germline CDR1 and CDR2 sequences are SGHDT and YYEEEE. The V gene lost 0 bases and the J gene lost 3 bases, with 5 bases spanning the gap. CDR3 loop: CASSLESTDTQYF. CDR3 DNA: TGTGCCAGCAGCTTGGAATCGACAGATACGCAGTATTTT.

V gene TRBV27 combines with J gene TRBJ1-6; maybe TRBD1 (5 bases). Germline V CDR1 and CDR2: MNHEY, SMNVEV (reference sequence). V shed 6 bases and J shed 10 bases, with 22 bases lying between them. The CDR3 has 16 residues. CDR3 sequence (DNA): TGTGCCAGCAGCAGGGATCGGGAGCTTATAGGGTCACCCCTCCACTTT. Translating gives CASSRDRELIGSPLHF.

The table lists this clonotype with a few counts. V and J are TRBV19 and TRBJ1-1; D gene uncertain. V lost 3 bases to trimming and J lost 4 bases, with 9 bases between them. The CDR3 is 13 amino acids. CDR1 and CDR2 (germline): LNHDA, SQIVND (reference sequence). CDR3 in amino acids: CASSIGEGTEAFF. For the CDR3, the DNA is TGTGCCAGTAGTATCGGTGAAGGCACTGAAGCTTTCTTT.

J is TRBJ1-1 and V is TRBV2; D remains unclear. The CDR3 totals 14 residues. Germline values: CDR1 SNHLY, CDR2 FYNNEI. Trimming took 8 bases from V and 2 from J, leaving 15 bases between them. CDR3 sequence (DNA): TGTGCCAGCGGGGAGGGCGGTCCAAACACTGAAGCTTTCTTT. Translation: CASGEGGPNTEAFF.

This clonotype was found many times. J is TRBJ1-2 and V is TRBV7-2; 8 bases are a match to TRBD1. The CDR3 is made up of 14 amino acids. Looked up from germline, CDR1 is SGHTA and CDR2 is FQGNSA. V was pared by 3 bases and J by 8 bases, with 8 bases of the junction left unmatched. The CDR3 nucleotides read TGTGCCAGCAGCTTGGGACAGGCCACCGGGGGCTACACCTTC. This translates into CASSLGQATGGYTF.

V usage is TRBV28 and J usage is TRBJ2-3; 11 nucleotides line up with TRBD2. This CDR3 has 19 residues. J gave up 0 bases and V 5 bases, and 13 bases lay outside the gene matches. From germline, CDR1 is MDHEN and CDR2 SYDVKM. This CDR3 is CASSLDPGLAEPSTDTQYF. The CDR3 DNA reads as TGTGCCAGCAGTCTGGACCCGGGACTAGCGGAACCTAGCACAGATACGCAGTATTTT.

The chain uses TRBV5-8 and TRBJ1-5; TRBD1 matches 8 bases. The CDR3 runs to 15 residues. Trimming took 2 bases from V and 5 from J; bases not matched to a gene: 6. CDR1 is SGHTS, CDR2 YDEGEE, per germline. The CDR3 is CASSLRQGAHQPQHF. Here the CDR3 DNA reads TGTGCCAGCAGCTTACGGCAGGGGGCCCATCAGCCCCAGCATTTT.

The rearrangement links TRBV25-1 to TRBJ2-2, with D tentatively TRBD1 or TRBD2 (5 bases each). The V and J ends lost 7 bases and 1 base respectively, with 22 bases between them. CDR1 is MGHDK, CDR2 SYGVNS, per germline. The CDR3 sequence is 18 residues long. In DNA, the CDR3 is TGTGCCAGCACCCCGAGGGGAAGGGGTCCAAGGAACACCGGGGAGCTGTTTTTT. Residues: CASTPRGRGPRNTGELFF. The complete variable domain, with remaining parts taken from reference TRBV25-1 and TRBJ2-2, reads EADIYQTPRYLVIGTGKKITLECSQTMGHDKMYWYQQDPGMELHLIHYSYGVNSTEKGDLSSESTVSRIRTEHFPLTLESARPSHTSQYLCASTPRGRGPRNTGELFFGEGSRLTVL.

The V gene is TRBV30, the J gene TRBJ2-6; no clear D gene. CDR1 and CDR2 (germline): GTSNPN, SVGIG (reference sequence). The CDR3 runs to 15 residues. V lost 8 bases to trimming and J lost 4 bases, with 18 bases between them. The CDR3 here is CARAPKVGGANVLTF. CDR3 bases: TGTGCCCGGGCCCCAAAGGTAGGGGGGGCCAACGTCCTGACTTTC.

This CDR3 is CASSFGSTSGQETQYF. The DNA for the CDR3 is TGTGCCAGCAGCTTTGGCTCGACTAGCGGACAAGAGACCCAGTACTTC. The chain links TRBV7-2 to TRBJ2-5; TRBD2 matches at 9 bases. Germline loops: CDR1 SGHTA, CDR2 FQGNSA. This CDR3 contains 16 residues. Unmatched junction bases numbered 7, after V lost 3 bases and J lost 2 bases.

This rearrangement joins TRBV9 to TRBJ1-2; D not resolved. The V and J ends lost 7 bases and 0 bases respectively, with 22 bases between them. CDR3 length: 17 residues. Germline CDR1 reads SGDLS; CDR2 reads YYNGEE. CDR3 residues: CASGASPALRPNYGYTF. The CDR3 nucleotides are TGTGCCAGCGGCGCGAGTCCCGCTTTAAGGCCTAACTATGGCTACACCTTC.

This clonotype was counted only a few times. The chain employs TRBV5-6 and TRBJ1-2, with D uncertain. V lost 1 base, J lost 4 bases, and 11 bases lay in between. CDR1 and CDR2 from the germline V gene are SGHDT and YYEEEE. The CDR3 runs 14 residues. The CDR3 loop is CASSLWAQVYGYTF. CDR3 DNA sequence: TGTGCCAGCAGCTTGTGGGCGCAGGTCTATGGCTACACCTTC.

The chain links TRBV28 to TRBJ2-7; 16 positions match TRBD2. The J segment lost 6 bases and the V segment lost 8 bases, leaving 10 bases of the junction unmatched. This CDR3 spans 16 amino acids. The germline CDR1 and CDR2 sequences are MDHEN and SYDVKM. The CDR3 loop is CASEGLAGGPLVEQYF. CDR3 DNA: TGTGCCAGCGAGGGACTAGCGGGAGGGCCGTTGGTCGAGCAGTACTTC.

This chain connects TRBV20-1 to TRBJ2-3; a weak D match, TRBD2 (5 bases). V lost 8 bases and J 4 bases, leaving 19 bases between the germline ends. The germline V gene encodes CDR1 DFQATT and CDR2 SNEGSKA (reference sequence). CDR3 length equals 14 residues. The CDR3 DNA follows: TGCAGTTCCCGGGGTGGATCGGTTGCAGATACGCAGTATTTT. Translation gives CSSRGGSVADTQYF.

This clonotype was found a few times. The CDR3 DNA follows: TGCAGTGCTAGAGATGGGGAGGGGACTCCCTATGGCTACACCTTC. This sequence encodes CSARDGEGTPYGYTF. The chain couples TRBV20-1 to TRBJ1-2, with D perhaps TRBD1 (5 bases). V was pared by 0 bases and J by 4 bases, with 15 bases between. CDR1 is DFQATT and CDR2 is SNEGSKA in the germline V gene (reference sequence). The CDR3 spans 15 residues.

The gene calls are TRBV7-2 and TRBJ2-7; maybe TRBD2 (5 bases). Trimming shortened V by 4 bases and J by 0 bases, and 10 bases separated the two germline ends. Germline CDR1 SGHTA, CDR2 FQGNSA. The CDR3 runs 14 residues. CDR3 sequence (DNA): TGTGCCAGCAGCTCGGACTTGAGCTCCTACGAGCAGTACTTC. Its protein product is CASSSDLSSYEQYF.

The DNA for the CDR3 is TGTGCCAGCAGCCCGGGACAGCTGAACACCGGGGAGCTGTTTTTT. It translates to CASSPGQLNTGELFF. The gene calls are TRBV6-6 and TRBJ2-2; 7 bases align to TRBD1. The length of the CDR3 is 15 residues. CDR1 and CDR2 (germline): MNHNY, SVGAGI (reference sequence). The trim removed 6 bases at V and 1 base at J, leaving 5 bases unmatched.

The table lists this clonotype with a few counts. V is TRBV10-3 and J is TRBJ2-5; tentatively, D is TRBD1 or TRBD2 (5 bases each). Looked up from germline, CDR1 is ENHRY and CDR2 is SYGVKD. Trimming removed 2 bases from V and 5 bases from J, with 9 bases in between. The CDR3 length is 13 residues. CDR3 DNA: TGTGCCATCAGTGAGGGGGGTTTGGAGACCCAGTACTTC. It yields the protein CAISEGGLETQYF.

The chain combines TRBV7-8 with TRBJ2-1; no clear D gene. The CDR3 is 19 amino acids. With 2 bases removed from V and 0 bases from J, the gap between germline ends came to 20 bases. Germline V gene lookup returns CDR1 SGHVS and CDR2 FQNEAQ. The CDR3 here is CASSLSSSSDLSSYNEQFF. In DNA form, the CDR3 reads TGTGCCAGCAGCTTAAGCTCTTCCAGTGACCTTAGCTCCTACAATGAGCAGTTCTTC.

The chain employs TRBV7-2 and TRBJ2-7; 7 bases match TRBD2. Germline values: CDR1 SGHTA, CDR2 FQGNSA. This CDR3 is 15 amino acids long. The J segment lost 4 bases and the V segment lost 6 bases, leaving 12 bases of the junction unmatched. DNA of the CDR3: TGTGCCAGCAGACCCGAGCGGGGTTCAAGATACGAGCAGTACTTC. This encodes CASRPERGSRYEQYF.

The CDR3 reads CSALIGGSGNYGYTF. CDR3 nucleotides: TGCAGTGCCCTAATCGGGGGTTCGGGTAACTATGGCTACACCTTC. V usage is TRBV20-1 and J usage is TRBJ1-2; tentatively, D is TRBD1 (5 bases). This CDR3 has 15 residues. The germline V gene encodes CDR1 DFQATT and CDR2 SNEGSKA (reference sequence). The germline V and J ends were trimmed by 6 bases and 1 base, with 18 bases remaining between them.

The V gene is TRBV19, the J gene TRBJ2-3; tentatively, D is TRBD1 (6 bases). The CDR3 spans 15 residues. V was shortened by 1 base and J by 5 bases, with 13 bases between the two germline ends. CDR1 is LNHDA, CDR2 SQIVND, per germline (reference sequence). The CDR3 loop reads CASSIGTANGDTQYF. The CDR3 DNA follows: TGTGCCAGTAGTATAGGGACAGCAAATGGAGATACGCAGTATTTT.

As for this clonotype: The junction departs from the called germline gene at one end, perhaps through a read error. The chain has TRBV7-8 and TRBJ2-1; D is perhaps TRBD2 (6 bases). The CDR3 contains 13 residues. CDR1 is SGHVS, CDR2 FQNEAQ, per germline. The CDR3 region is CASSVAANNDQFF. The CDR3, as DNA: TGTGCCAGCAGCGTAGCGGCTAACAATGATCAGTTCTTC.

This clonotype was detected a few times. The chain uses TRBV28 and TRBJ1-5; D call uncertain. The length of the CDR3 is 12 residues. CDR1 and CDR2 (germline): MDHEN, SYDVKM. V lost 8 bases and J lost 9, with 14 bases in between. CDR3 amino acids: CASQDGRRPQHF. The CDR3 bases are TGTGCCAGCCAAGACGGCAGGCGGCCCCAGCATTTT.

As regards this clonotype: Likely a read error: the CDR3 ends without its conserved phenylalanine or tryptophan. The DNA is omitted, as the CDR3 cannot be located on it reliably, and the CDR3 follows TCRdb's listing. This chain's CDR3 is CASSLAGATII. The chain joins TRBV5-8 to TRBJ1-1; TRBD1, as called in the table, went unchecked against the DNA. The CDR3 region is 11 residues in length, termini included. Per the germline V gene, CDR1 is SGHTS and CDR2 is YDEGEE.

This chain uses TRBV28 with TRBJ1-5; 9 nucleotides line up with TRBD1. The CDR3 is made up of 17 amino acids. Germline CDR1 and CDR2: MDHEN and SYDVKM. V lost 7 bases to trimming and J lost 0 bases; unmatched junction nucleotides: 10. CDR3 bases: TGTGCCAGCAATTTGGACAGGGGCGCAATTAGCAATCAGCCCCAGCATTTT. This codes for CASNLDRGAISNQPQHF.

The sample holds many counts of this clonotype. The chain is built from TRBV7-2 and TRBJ2-3; D is ambiguous. V shed 6 bases and J shed 5 bases, with 6 bases lying between them. Germline lookup yields CDR1 SGHTA and CDR2 FQGNSA. This CDR3 has 11 residues. In nucleotides, the CDR3 is TGTGCCAGCAGTCATGGAGATACGCAGTATTTT. Protein product: CASSHGDTQYF.

This clonotype was picked up many times. V and J are TRBV5-1 and TRBJ1-1; 7 positions match TRBD1. This CDR3 has 14 residues. The germline V gene has CDR1 SGHRS and CDR2 YFSETQ. Trimming at V came to 3 bases and at J to 3 bases, leaving 5 bases not matched to a gene. DNA for the CDR3: TGCGCCAGCAGCTCAAGAGGGGGCTACACTGAAGCTTTCTTT. This encodes CASSSRGGYTEAFF.